This entry features one T cell receptor (beta chain) sequence. The antigen remains undetermined. In germline, CDR1 is GTSNPN, CDR2 SVGIG (reference sequence). Trimming removed 0 bases from V and 1 base from J; junction bases left unmatched: 8. The CDR3 has 17 residues. Expressed TCRB transcripts were sequenced because the isolated RNA had all been reverse transcribed beforehand. Naive, central memory and regulatory T cell samples produced a mean of roughly 3.8 million reads. This table comes from immunoSEQ multiplex PCR, and its TCRdb copy is limited to in-frame clones, with some not included. This sample carries about 360,000 clones, roughly 12% of them seen once, and the ten largest clones take 0.017%. The data derive from a study of beta chain features in type 1 diabetes. Study results and caveats: HLA influence on TCRB rearrangement stayed unresolved here. Cells with high TCR expression could be over-represented when cDNA is sequenced.

The TCR was taken from a man between 18 and 29 years old in good health. The chain links TRBV30 to TRBJ2-1; TRBD2 aligns across 8 bases. Sequences were obtained from naive CD4+ T cells from blood. Here the CDR3 reads CAWSVSRTSGSYNEQFF. CDR3 coding DNA: TGTGCCTGGAGTGTTTCCCGCACTAGCGGATCCTACAATGAGCAGTTCTTC.